The 32 T cell receptor beta chains reported below all come from one sample, sequenced in a study of graft-versus-host responses after intestinal transplantation. For these TCRs, the target antigens are not known. Generated by immunoSEQ multiplex PCR, the TCRdb table keeps only in-frame clones and is missing some. This sample has 100,000 or so clones, with 91% found just once. The material was unstimulated CD4+ T cells sorted from spleen or lymph node cells, obtained before transplant. The receptors come from a human donor who was the organ donor for an intestinal transplant.

The rearrangement uses TRBV9 and TRBJ2-3; 9 nucleotides line up with TRBD2. This CDR3 region has 15 residues. Unmatched junction bases numbered 0, after V lost 1 base and J lost 0 bases. Germline V gene sequence: CDR1 SGDLS, CDR2 YYNGEE. CDR3 DNA: TGTGCCAGCAGCGTAAGCGGGGGGAGCACAGATACGCAGTATTTT. Residues: CASSVSGGSTDTQYF.

This chain joins TRBV18 and TRBJ2-1; D may be TRBD1 (6 bases). CDR1 and CDR2 from the germline V gene are KGHSH and LQKENI. Trimming left V 3 bases short and J 7 bases short, with 16 bases between. The CDR3 sequence is 15 residues long. CDR3 region: CASSPPRGISNEQFF. CDR3 bases: TGTGCCAGCTCACCCCCAAGGGGGATCTCTAATGAGCAGTTCTTC.

This rearrangement joins TRBV5-4 to TRBJ2-1; a weak D match, TRBD2 (6 bases). The germline CDR1 and CDR2 sequences are SGHNT and YYREEE (reference sequence). The CDR3 contains 16 residues. V lost 4 bases, J lost 2 bases, and 16 bases lay in between. The CDR3 DNA reads as TGTGCCAGCAGCACGTACCGGGGCGGGACCTACAATGAGCAGTTCTTC. This gives the protein CASSTYRGGTYNEQFF.

J is TRBJ2-2 and V is TRBV7-2; D may be TRBD1 (6 bases). The CDR3 length is 15 residues. The V end lost 5 bases, the J end lost 6 bases, and 16 bases lay between the germline ends. Germline V gives CDR1 SGHTA, CDR2 FQGNSA. The CDR3 loop is CASSLHRASAGELFF. Written as DNA, the CDR3 is TGTGCCAGCAGCCTCCACAGGGCCAGCGCCGGGGAGCTGTTTTTT. The complete variable domain, with remaining parts taken from reference TRBV7-2 and TRBJ2-2, reads GAGVSQSPSNKVTEKGKDVELRCDPISGHTALYWYRQSLGQGLEFLIYFQGNSAPDKSGLPSDRFSAERTGGSVSTLTIQRTQQEDSAVYLCASSLHRASAGELFFGEGSRLTVL.

This clone was observed once. The chain employs TRBV11-2 and TRBJ2-3, with D possibly being TRBD2 (6 bases). Trimming cost V 4 bases and J 0 bases, with 14 bases left between them. The CDR3 is 16 amino acids. CDR1 and CDR2 from the germline V gene are SGHAT and FQNNGV. The CDR3: CASSSVPRGSTDTQYF. The CDR3 DNA follows: TGTGCCAGCAGCTCTGTCCCACGGGGGAGCACAGATACGCAGTATTTT.

The sample holds one count of this clone. The V gene is TRBV5-1, the J gene TRBJ1-1, with D possibly being TRBD1 (5 bases). The V end was cut by 4 bases, the J end by 0 bases, with 10 bases between. Germline V gene data show CDR1 as SGHRS and CDR2 as YFSETQ. The length of the CDR3 is 14 residues. CDR3 sequence reads: CASSPDRMNTEAFF. CDR3 DNA: TGCGCCAGCAGCCCCGACAGAATGAACACTGAAGCTTTCTTT.

This rearrangement joins TRBV5-4 to TRBJ2-7; the D gene is possibly TRBD1 (6 bases). Trimming took off 0 bases at V and 3 bases at J, with 16 bases between the two ends. Germline CDR1 SGHNT, CDR2 YYREEE (reference sequence). This CDR3 region has 16 residues. Here the CDR3 DNA reads TGTGCCAGCAGCTTGGCCAAGGGGCAGGGGAGCTACGAGCAGTACTTC. It encodes CASSLAKGQGSYEQYF.

In this sample, this clone turned up a few times. V is TRBV5-1 and J is TRBJ1-1; 7 bases are shared with TRBD1. From germline, CDR1 is SGHRS and CDR2 YFSETQ. This CDR3 region has 15 residues. J gave up 0 bases and V 4 bases, and 6 bases lay outside the gene matches. The CDR3 sequence: CASSQDRKLNTEAFF. The CDR3 DNA sequence: TGCGCCAGCAGCCAGGACAGGAAGTTGAACACTGAAGCTTTCTTT. The full variable domain, its missing parts supplied by reference TRBV5-1 and TRBJ1-1, is KAGVTQTPRYLIKTRGQQVTLSCSPISGHRSVSWYQQTPGQGLQFLFEYFSETQRNKGNFPGRFSGRQFSNSRSEMNVSTLELGDSALYLCASSQDRKLNTEAFFGQGTRLTVV.

The rearrangement links TRBV4-1 to TRBJ2-7, with D possibly being TRBD2 (5 bases). In germline, CDR1 is MGHRA, CDR2 YSYEKL. Between the trimmed V and J ends, which lost 3 bases and 2 bases, there was a span of 14 bases. The CDR3 is made up of 15 amino acids. CDR3 bases: TGCGCCAGCAGCCAGACGGACTTAGGAGCCTACGAGCAGTACTTC. Residues: CASSQTDLGAYEQYF.

The chain uses TRBV27 and TRBJ1-2; possible D gene TRBD1, 6 bases. V was shortened by 3 bases and J by 0 bases, with 8 bases between the two germline ends. The CDR3 totals 14 residues. Germline CDR1 is MNHEY and CDR2 is SMNVEV (reference sequence). The CDR3 is CASSLAGANYGYTF. In nucleotides, the CDR3 is TGTGCCAGCAGTTTGGCAGGGGCTAACTATGGCTACACCTTC.

CDR3 sequence: CASSPGQVYEQYF. DNA of the CDR3: TGTGCCAGCAGCCCGGGACAGGTCTACGAGCAGTACTTC. The chain joins TRBV14 to TRBJ2-7; 8 bases map to TRBD1. The trim removed 4 bases at V and 3 bases at J, leaving 2 bases unmatched. Per the germline V gene, CDR1 is SGHDN and CDR2 is FVKESK. The CDR3 covers 13 residues.

This clone was recorded once. The CDR3 loop is CASRWTGGSGGYTF. CDR3 sequence (DNA): TGTGCCAGCAGGTGGACAGGAGGTTCAGGCGGCTACACCTTC. The gene calls are TRBV2 and TRBJ1-2, with 7 bases aligning to TRBD1. Germline V gene lookup returns CDR1 SNHLY and CDR2 FYNNEI. This CDR3 comprises 14 residues. Germline trimming cut 6 bases from V and 8 bases from J; bases unmatched to any gene: 12.

This chain joins TRBV6-5 and TRBJ2-3; 11 positions match TRBD2. V shed 6 bases and J 6 bases; nucleotides not matched to a gene: 8. The CDR3 totals 15 residues. Germline values: CDR1 MNHEY, CDR2 SVGAGI. The CDR3, as DNA: TGTGCCAGCAGCCTTAGCGGGGGGGCAAAGGATACGCAGTATTTT. This translates into CASSLSGGAKDTQYF.

The chain has TRBV7-2 and TRBJ2-5; 13 bases fit TRBD2. This CDR3 contains 18 residues. V was clipped by 5 bases and J by 4 bases; unmatched bases: 13. CDR1 is SGHTA and CDR2 is FQGNSA in the germline V gene. CDR3 in amino acids: CASSPTLLAGGFGETQYF. CDR3 nucleotide sequence: TGTGCCAGCAGCCCTACGTTACTAGCGGGGGGGTTCGGAGAGACCCAGTACTTC.

The gene calls are TRBV4-2 and TRBJ2-7; 11 nucleotides agree with TRBD2. The germline V gene has CDR1 LGHNA and CDR2 YNFKEQ. V gave up 4 bases and J gave up 9 bases; unmatched junction bases: 23. The CDR3 contains 19 residues. The CDR3 coding sequence is TGTGCCAGCAGCCCATCTAGCGGGGGGCCGGAAATACCTTTCTTCGGGCAGTACTTC. The encoded protein is CASSPSSGGPEIPFFGQYF.

V and J are TRBV19 and TRBJ2-7; 7 positions match TRBD1. CDR1 and CDR2 (germline): LNHDA, SQIVND (reference sequence). The CDR3 length is 14 residues. With 3 bases clipped from V and 4 bases from J, the junction kept 6 bases outside the gene matches. CDR3 sequence reads: CASSMTGTGYEQYF. CDR3 DNA sequence: TGTGCCAGTAGTATGACAGGGACGGGTTACGAGCAGTACTTC. The full variable domain, its missing parts supplied by reference TRBV19 and TRBJ2-7, is DGGITQSPKYLFRKEGQNVTLSCEQNLNHDAMYWYRQDPGQGLRLIYYSQIVNDFQKGDIAEGYSVSREKKESFPLTVTSAQKNPTAFYLCASSMTGTGYEQYFGPGTRLTVT.

This clone was detected once. The CDR3 loop reads CASSYSSSSGSYEQYF. As DNA, the CDR3 is TGTGCCAGCAGTTACTCGAGTTCGAGCGGCTCCTACGAGCAGTACTTC. The V gene is TRBV6-5, the J gene TRBJ2-7; D perhaps matches TRBD2 (5 bases). V dropped 0 bases and J dropped 0 bases, with 12 bases sitting between them. CDR3 length: 16 amino acids. Germline CDR1 reads MNHEY; CDR2 reads SVGAGI.

The genes are TRBV9 and TRBJ1-3; TRBD1 matches at 7 bases. The CDR3 has 14 residues. CDR1 and CDR2 from the germline V gene are SGDLS and YYNGEE. V gave up 0 bases and J gave up 3 bases; unmatched junction bases: 0. The DNA for the CDR3 is TGTGCCAGCAGCGTAGGACAGGGTGGAAACACCATATATTTT. Protein product: CASSVGQGGNTIYF.

This rearrangement joins TRBV30 to TRBJ1-4, with 9 bases matching TRBD1. V lost 0 bases, J lost 5 bases, and 4 bases stayed unmatched. The CDR3 spans 15 residues. CDR1 GTSNPN and CDR2 SVGIG come from the germline V gene (reference sequence). CDR3 amino acids: CAWSVQGTGNEKLFF. DNA for the CDR3: TGTGCCTGGAGTGTACAGGGGACAGGGAATGAAAAACTGTTTTTT.

The CDR3 bases are TGTGCCAGCTCGTTGACTAGCGGGGGGTCGAGCTCTGGGGCCAACGTCCTGACTTTC. Translated: CASSLTSGGSSSGANVLTF. V gene TRBV18 combines with J gene TRBJ2-6, with 13 positions matching TRBD2. With 6 bases clipped from V and 0 bases from J, the junction kept 8 bases outside the gene matches. Germline CDR1 KGHSH, CDR2 LQKENI. This CDR3 has 19 residues.

Details on this clone: The sample carries other DNA sequences with the same CDR3. This chain links TRBV6-6 with TRBJ2-2; 8 positions agree with TRBD1. Germline V lookup: CDR1 MNHNY, CDR2 SVGAGI (reference sequence). Trimming cost V 5 bases and J 5 bases; bases outside gene matches: 10. The CDR3 extends over 16 amino acids. CDR3 sequence reads: CASSQIQGALTGELFF. CDR3 in DNA: TGTGCCAGCAGTCAAATCCAGGGGGCCTTGACCGGGGAGCTGTTTTTT.

The chain combines TRBV25-1 with TRBJ2-7, with 7 bases fitting TRBD1. This CDR3 has 15 residues. After removal of 4 bases from V and 6 bases from J, the junction contained 12 bases not matched to a gene. In germline, CDR1 is MGHDK, CDR2 SYGVNS. The CDR3 coding sequence is TGTGCCAGCAGTGCATGGACAGGTAGGGCCGCCGAGCAGTACTTC. As protein: CASSAWTGRAAEQYF.

The chain is built from TRBV7-9 and TRBJ1-1; D not certain. The CDR3 consists of 14 residues. The V gene's germline CDR1 is SEHNR and CDR2 FQNEAQ (reference sequence). V lost 3 bases, J lost 4 bases, and 12 bases lay in between. CDR3 protein: CASSFSRGSTEAFF. The CDR3, as DNA: TGTGCCAGCAGCTTTTCGCGAGGGAGCACTGAAGCTTTCTTT.

The V call is TRBV9, the J call TRBJ2-5; 8 bases match TRBD2. Germline loops: CDR1 SGDLS, CDR2 YYNGEE. Trimming took 0 bases from V and 1 from J; bases not matched to a gene: 11. The CDR3 consists of 18 residues. The CDR3 coding sequence is TGTGCCAGCAGCGTAGGTTTAGCGGGGCCCGTAGTCCAAGAGACCCAGTACTTC. Protein product: CASSVGLAGPVVQETQYF.

The chain couples TRBV6-1 to TRBJ2-7; the D gene is possibly TRBD1 (6 bases). This CDR3 comprises 14 residues. CDR1 and CDR2 from the germline V gene are MNHNS and SASEGT. The V end lost 6 bases, the J end lost 2 bases, and 14 bases lay between the germline ends. CDR3 sequence reads: CASSDGQPPYEQYF. The CDR3 DNA reads as TGTGCCAGCAGCGATGGACAGCCTCCCTACGAGCAGTACTTC.

CDR3: CASSLGTRAEQYF. The CDR3 DNA reads TGTGCCAGCAGCTTAGGGACTAGAGCCGAGCAGTACTTC. The chain carries TRBV7-8 and TRBJ2-7; TRBD2 matches 7 bases. The CDR3 contains 13 residues. With V trimmed by 1 base and J by 6 bases, 3 bases remained unmatched. The germline V gene has CDR1 SGHVS and CDR2 FQNEAQ. The full variable domain, in which reference TRBV7-8 and TRBJ2-7 provide the parts outside the CDR3, is GAGVSQSPRYKVAKRGQDVALRCDPISGHVSLFWYQQALGQGPEFLTYFQNEAQLDKSGLPSDRFFAERPEGSVSTLKIQRTQQEDSAVYLCASSLGTRAEQYFGPGTRLTVT.

The chain has TRBV25-1 and TRBJ2-1; D is unclear. Trimming took 2 bases from V and 5 from J, leaving 13 bases between them. The CDR3 is 15 residues long. Germline assignment: CDR1 MGHDK and CDR2 SYGVNS. In DNA, the CDR3 is TGTGCCAGCAGTGAACCCGGCTTGAGGCACAATGAGCAGTTCTTC. This sequence encodes CASSEPGLRHNEQFF.

The chain is built from TRBV28 and TRBJ2-5; D perhaps matches TRBD2 (6 bases). The V and J ends lost 6 bases and 5 bases respectively, with 19 bases between them. This CDR3 comprises 15 residues. Germline V gene sequence: CDR1 MDHEN, CDR2 SYDVKM. CDR3 bases: TGTGCCAGCAGACGACGACTAGGTTTCGGTGAGACCCAGTACTTC. This codes for CASRRRLGFGETQYF. The variable domain in full, with the rest retrieved from reference TRBV28 and TRBJ2-5, is DVKVTQSSRYLVKRTGEKVFLECVQDMDHENMFWYRQDPGLGLRLIYFSYDVKMKEKGDIPEGYSVSREKKERFSLILESASTNQTSMYLCASRRRLGFGETQYFGPGTRLLVL.

The gene calls are TRBV5-4 and TRBJ2-6, with no clear D. Trimming pared 1 base from V and 0 bases from J, leaving 5 bases between. CDR3 size: 15 residues. Looked up from germline, CDR1 is SGHNT and CDR2 is YYREEE (reference sequence). The CDR3 loop is CASSLTNSGANVLTF. The CDR3 region has the DNA TGTGCCAGCAGCTTGACAAACTCTGGGGCCAACGTCCTGACTTTC.

The rearrangement uses TRBV9 and TRBJ2-2; 7 bases are shared with TRBD1. The CDR3 extends over 14 amino acids. V was clipped by 0 bases and J by 4 bases; unmatched bases: 0. Germline loops: CDR1 SGDLS, CDR2 YYNGEE. The CDR3: CASSVAGGTGELFF. The CDR3 region has the DNA TGTGCCAGCAGCGTAGCAGGGGGCACCGGGGAGCTGTTTTTT.

The chain joins TRBV4-1 to TRBJ2-5, with 7 bases aligning to TRBD2. Matching the DNA end better, TRBJ2-7 makes the J call doubtful. This CDR3 contains 16 residues. Per the germline V gene, CDR1 is MGHRA and CDR2 is YSYEKL. The CDR3: CASSQDQAGVVPEQYF. The DNA of the CDR3 is TGCGCCAGCAGCCAAGATCAGGCGGGGGTGGTACCCGAGCAGTACTTC.

V gene TRBV4-3 combines with J gene TRBJ1-4, with D possibly matching TRBD1 (5 bases). Trimming removed 1 base at V and 3 bases at J, with 6 bases between. Germline CDR1 and CDR2: LGHNA and YSLEER. The CDR3 covers 14 residues. For the CDR3, the DNA is TGCGCCAGCAGCCAAGGGACACCTAATGAAAAACTGTTTTTT. Protein: CASSQGTPNEKLFF.